These T cell receptor beta chains were read from a single sample in a study of blood T cell repertoires in COVID-19. Profiled with immunoSEQ multiplex PCR; TCRdb holds only in-frame clones, not every one. Here the sample spans approximately 280,000 clones, approximately 86% being singletons. The sample was peripheral blood. The receptors originated from a woman aged 30 to 39 who had recovered from COVID-19. Each CDR3 is given with its conserved first and last residue. A D gene is named only where the DNA matches it firmly. Size values are once, few and many counts, or a class for expanded clones, and some rows have none.

NA	NA	TRBJ1-2	TRBV2	TGTGCCAGCATTGGGACACCCCGAATAACTTATAACTATGGCTACACCTTC	CASIGTPRITYNYGYTF
few	NA	TRBJ1-6	TRBV7-2	TGTGCCAGCAGCGTTAACACGGAGAATTCACCCCTCCACTTT	CASSVNTENSPLHF
NA	TRBD2	TRBJ2-7	TRBV2	TGTGCCAGCAGTGAAGGCCAAGCGGGGTCCTACGAGCAGTACTTC	CASSEGQAGSYEQYF
NA	TRBD2	TRBJ2-1	TRBV14	TGTGCCAGCAGTCAAACCTACAGCGGGAGGGCCGAGTTGGAGCAGTTCTTC	CASSQTYSGRAELEQFF
NA	NA	TRBJ1-2	TRBV7-2	TGTGCCAGCAGCTACGGAAAGGGGAACTATGGCTACACCTTC	CASSYGKGNYGYTF
NA	NA	TRBJ2-3	TRBV7-2	TGTGCCAGCAGCTTAGAGGGGGGGAGTACCGATACGCAGTATTTT	CASSLEGGSTDTQYF
NA	NA	TRBJ1-6	TRBV19	TGTGCCAGTTTAGGACTGTGGAATTCACCCCTCCACTTT	CASLGLWNSPLHF
NA	NA	TRBJ1-1	TRBV6-5	TGTGCCAGCAGTTACTCGAGCACTGAAGCTTTCTTT	CASSYSSTEAFF
NA	NA	TRBJ2-1	TRBV10-1	TGCGCCAGCAGTGAGTCTCGGGGGACCTCCTACAATGAGCAGTTCTTC	CASSESRGTSYNEQFF
NA	TRBD1	TRBJ1-1	TRBV29-1	TGCAGCGTCGCAGGGGGCCCGATGAACACTGAAGCTTTCTTT	CSVAGGPMNTEAFF
NA	TRBD1	TRBJ2-2	TRBV5-4	TGTGCCAGCAGTACCGGGACAGACACCGGGGAGCTGTTTTTT	CASSTGTDTGELFF
NA	TRBD1	TRBJ1-1	TRBV5-1	TGCGCCAGCAGCTTAACAGGGGCAGGGAACACTGAAGCTTTCTTT	CASSLTGAGNTEAFF
NA	TRBD1	TRBJ2-3	TRBV5-4	TGTGCCAGCAGCCCTAGACAGGGAGAGGGGACAGATACGCAGTATTTT	CASSPRQGEGTDTQYF
NA	NA	TRBJ1-3	TRBV4-1	TGCGCCAGCAGCCAAGATCCAGGGGTGGCGGGAAACACCATATATTTT	CASSQDPGVAGNTIYF
NA	TRBD2	TRBJ2-2	TRBV6-5	TGTGCTGGTGGGCGGGAGGGCACCACCGGGGAGCTGTTTTTT	CAGGREGTTGELFF
NA	NA	TRBJ1-1	TRBV5-6	TGTGCCAGCAGCTTGGATGTGGCGGTGAACGCTGAAGCTTTCTTT	CASSLDVAVNAEAFF
NA	NA	TRBJ1-3	TRBV11-2	TGTGCCAGCAGCTACTCGTACGGGAGTGGAAACACCATATATTTT	CASSYSYGSGNTIYF
NA	NA	TRBJ2-6	TRBV2	TGTGCCAGCAGTGAAGACGGCTCTGGGGCCAACGTCCTAACTTTC	CASSEDGSGANVLTF
NA	NA	TRBJ2-7	TRBV9	TGTGCCAGCAGCGTAAGTTCGGGTGCCCACGAGCAGTACTTC	CASSVSSGAHEQYF
NA	NA	TRBJ1-1	TRBV2	TGTGCCAGCAGTCTAGGTCGGCAGAACACTGAAGCTTTCTTT	CASSLGRQNTEAFF
NA	NA	TRBJ2-2	TRBV14	TGTGCCAGCAGCCAAGAGGGACACATCACCGGGGAGCTGTTTTTT	CASSQEGHITGELFF
NA	NA	TRBJ2-1	TRBV19	TGTGCCAGTATGACCTCTAGCGACCCGTACAATGAGCAGTTCTTC	CASMTSSDPYNEQFF
NA	TRBD1	TRBJ2-2	TRBV3-1/TRBV3-2	TGTGCCAGCAGCCAAGTGCCAGGGGGCAGCACCGGGGAGCTGTTTTTT	CASSQVPGGSTGELFF
NA	TRBD1	TRBJ1-4	TRBV27	TGTGCCAGCAGTTTAGAGACAGGGAGAGGAAAACTGTTTTTT	CASSLETGRGKLFF
NA	TRBD1	TRBJ2-3	TRBV24-1	TGTGCCACCAGTGAGACCGGGACAGGGGGAACAGATACGCAGTATTTT	CATSETGTGGTDTQYF
NA	NA	TRBJ1-1	TRBV6-5	TGTGCCAGCAGTATAACGGGACTTAAAAGTGAAGCTTTCTTT	CASSITGLKSEAFF
NA	NA	TRBJ2-6	TRBV30	TGTGCCTGCTTACAGGGATCTGGGGCCAACGTCCTGACTTTC	CACLQGSGANVLTF
NA	NA	TRBJ1-4	TRBV7-2	TGTGCCAGCAGCTTAGATTCGGGGACTCCTAAAGCCTTCGCTGAAAAACTGTTTTTT	CASSLDSGTPKAFAEKLFF
NA	TRBD2	TRBJ2-5	TRBV2	TGTGCCAGCAGTGAAACGTACCTAGCGGGGTTCCCCGGTGAGACCCAGTACTTC	CASSETYLAGFPGETQYF
NA	NA	TRBJ1-5	TRBV7-8	TGTGCCAGCAGCTCAGACAGGAATCAGCCCCAGCATTTT	CASSSDRNQPQHF
NA	TRBD2	TRBJ2-2	TRBV6-5	TGTGCCATTCAGCGGGAGCGCGACGGGGAGCTGTTTTTT	CAIQRERDGELFF
NA	NA	TRBJ2-4	TRBV4-1	TGCGCCAGCAGCCAGGTTGGACTGGCCAAAAACATTCAGTACTTC	CASSQVGLAKNIQYF
NA	NA	TRBJ1-2	TRBV30	TGTGCCTGGAGCCTCACGGGGGGCTCCTATGGCTACACCTTC	CAWSLTGGSYGYTF
NA	TRBD2	TRBJ2-5	TRBV7-9	TGTGCCAGCAGCACTCTAGCGGTTCAAGAGACCCAGTACTTC	CASSTLAVQETQYF
NA	NA	TRBJ2-2	TRBV18	TGTGCCAGCTCATGGAGTACGAACACCGGGGAGCTGTTTTTT	CASSWSTNTGELFF
NA	NA	TRBJ1-3	TRBV18	TGTGCCAGCTCACCACGGGAGAGGGCGCGGGGAAACACCATATATTTT	CASSPRERARGNTIYF
NA	NA	TRBJ1-2	TRBV6-6	TGTGCCAGCAGTCCGATCCGGGGGAATGGCTACACCTTC	CASSPIRGNGYTF
once	NA	TRBJ2-7	TRBV7-8	TGTGCCAGCAGCTCACGACAGGTCGGGGCCTCCTACGAGCAGTACTTC	CASSSRQVGASYEQYF
few	NA	TRBJ1-6	TRBV7-8	TGTGCCAGCAGCCCCCTCGCGGGGCTTCATAATTCACCCCTCCACTTT	CASSPLAGLHNSPLHF
many	TRBD1	TRBJ1-2	TRBV3-1/TRBV3-2	TGTGCCAGCAGCCTTAGACAGGGAAGGAGTGGCTACACCTTC	CASSLRQGRSGYTF
NA	NA	TRBJ2-2	TRBV5-1	TGCGCCAGCAGCCCTCCGAACACCGGGGAGCTGTTTTTT	CASSPPNTGELFF
NA	NA	TRBJ1-3	TRBV4-1	TGCGCCAGCAGCCAGGACAGAACCATCTCTGGAAACACCATATATTTT	CASSQDRTISGNTIYF
NA	NA	TRBJ1-1	TRBV5-4	TGTGCCAGCAGCTTGCAAGGGGCCCCTTTCAACACTGAAGCTTTCTTT	CASSLQGAPFNTEAFF
NA	NA	TRBJ1-5	TRBV6-5	TGTGCCAGCAGCCCCGACAATAGCAATCAGCCCCAGCATTTT	CASSPDNSNQPQHF
NA	NA	TRBJ1-2	TRBV6-6	TGTGCCAGCAGTTACTCAGGGGCGAACTATGGCTACACCTTC	CASSYSGANYGYTF
NA	TRBD1	TRBJ1-1	TRBV10-2	TGCGCCAGCACCGGGACAGGGACCACTGAAGCTTTCTTT	CASTGTGTTEAFF
NA	TRBD2	TRBJ2-7	TRBV11-3	TGTGCCAGCAGCTCCCGGGAGGCTGAGCAGTACTTC	CASSSREAEQYF
NA	TRBD1	TRBJ1-1	TRBV5-4	TGTGCCAGCAGCCTGGATGGACAGGGTATCACTGAAGCTTTCTTT	CASSLDGQGITEAFF